The 21 T cell receptor beta chains presented below share a single source sample, sequenced in a study of T cells in Graves' hyperthyroidism and ophthalmopathy. Amplification targeted TCR beta CDR3 regions from RNA transcripts. A set of HTBI primers served as the primers for a first-round RT-PCR of the TCR CDR3. TCRdb fed the multiplex PCR reads into MiXCR, producing one record per CDR3 protein. The sample contains some 600,000 distinct CDR3 sequences, 11% to 15% of which appear only once. The sample taken for sequencing was blood. The receptors come from a woman aged 30 to 39 with Graves' hyperthyroidism that later progressed to Graves' ophthalmopathy.

This clonotype was recorded a few times. The chain joins TRBV29-1 to TRBJ1-1, with D hard to call. CDR1 and CDR2 (germline): SQVTM, ANQGSEA. This CDR3 is built from 13 residues. The V gene lost 1 base and the J gene lost 1 base, with 7 bases spanning the gap. In DNA form, the CDR3 reads TGCAGCGTTGAAGCCCATTGGAACACTGAAGCTTTCTTT. Amino acid sequence: CSVEAHWNTEAFF.

This clonotype has just a few counts. V gene TRBV19 combines with J gene TRBJ2-5; TRBD2 matches 7 bases. The V segment lost 3 bases and the J segment 4 bases; nucleotides outside the gene matches: 2. The CDR3 spans 13 residues. Germline V gene sequence: CDR1 LNHDA, CDR2 SQIVND (reference sequence). DNA for the CDR3: TGTGCCAGTAGTATGGGAGGGTCAGAGACCCAGTACTTC. This sequence encodes CASSMGGSETQYF.

This sequence joins TRBV18 and TRBJ1-5; possible D gene TRBD1, 5 bases. CDR1 is KGHSH, CDR2 LQKENI, per germline. The CDR3 has 16 residues. V lost 2 bases, J lost 7 bases, and 18 bases lay in between. In DNA, the CDR3 is TGTGCCAGCTCACCAAAGGGTCAGGGAGCTGACCAGCCCCAGCATTTT. Amino acids: CASSPKGQGADQPQHF.

This clonotype was picked up many times. J is TRBJ2-1 and V is TRBV7-9; 7 bases line up with TRBD2. Trimming took 4 bases from V and 4 from J; bases not matched to a gene: 10. This CDR3 is 16 amino acids long. Looked up from germline, CDR1 is SEHNR and CDR2 is FQNEAQ (reference sequence). This CDR3 is CASSSTLRERYNEQFF. For the CDR3, the DNA is TGTGCCAGCAGCTCCACCCTGCGGGAGAGGTACAATGAGCAGTTCTTC.

This clonotype was seen at least ten times. The chain employs TRBV4-1 and TRBJ2-2, with 11 bases that match TRBD2. With V trimmed by 0 bases and J by 4 bases, 1 base remained unmatched. This CDR3 is built from 16 residues. Germline CDR1 is MGHRA and CDR2 is YSYEKL. The CDR3 loop reads CASSQEGTSGTGELFF. The CDR3 DNA follows: TGCGCCAGCAGCCAAGAGGGGACTAGCGGCACCGGGGAGCTGTTTTTT.

This clonotype occurred many times. The chain couples TRBV20-1 to TRBJ1-4, with a tentative D call TRBD1 (5 bases). Trimming cost V 0 bases and J 0 bases, with 20 bases left between them. The CDR3 has 19 amino acids. CDR1 and CDR2 (germline): DFQATT, SNEGSKA (reference sequence). The CDR3 here is CSARDLGGGPIATNEKLFF. The CDR3 DNA reads TGCAGTGCTAGAGATCTTGGGGGAGGCCCTATTGCAACTAATGAAAAACTGTTTTTT.

This clonotype occurred many times. The V and J genes are TRBV27 and TRBJ1-2; no clear D. V lost 2 bases, J lost 4 bases, and 17 bases lay in between. Per the germline V gene, CDR1 is MNHEY and CDR2 is SMNVEV (reference sequence). The length of the CDR3 is 16 residues. The CDR3 bases are TGTGCCAGCAGTTTAAACTCCCCCGGCATGATCTATGGCTACACCTTC. It specifies CASSLNSPGMIYGYTF.

In its sample, this clonotype was seen many times. The chain couples TRBV2 to TRBJ1-1, with a weak D call TRBD1 (5 bases). V was shortened by 2 bases and J by 4 bases, with 11 bases between the two germline ends. This CDR3 is 14 amino acids long. Germline CDR1 and CDR2: SNHLY and FYNNEI. The CDR3 is CASSEHEGFTEAFF. The CDR3 DNA sequence: TGTGCCAGCAGTGAACACGAGGGGTTCACTGAAGCTTTCTTT.

CDR3 sequence: CASSRGQGGTYGYTF. The CDR3 DNA reads TGTGCCAGCAGCCGGGGACAGGGGGGGACCTATGGCTACACCTTC. The chain joins TRBV11-2 to TRBJ1-2; TRBD1 aligns across 11 bases. Losses at the gene ends were 5 bases for V and 4 bases for J; bases not matched to a gene: 6. The CDR3 runs 15 residues. Germline V gene sequence: CDR1 SGHAT, CDR2 FQNNGV.

Ten or more counts support this clonotype. The rearrangement links TRBV28 to TRBJ2-1, with TRBD2 identical over 8 bases. CDR1 is MDHEN, CDR2 SYDVKM, per germline. The length of the CDR3 is 17 residues. Germline trimming cut 3 bases from V and 8 bases from J; bases unmatched to any gene: 15. CDR3 DNA sequence: TGTGCCAGCAGTTTTTCGAAGGGGACTAGTTTTATGGATGAGCAGTTCTTC. This codes for CASSFSKGTSFMDEQFF.

This clonotype was picked up many times. The CDR3 DNA follows: TGCGCCAGCAGGTTGACAGGGGAGTTATGGTTCTTC. Translating it yields CASRLTGELWFF. The genes are TRBV5-1 and TRBJ2-1; 8 bases are a match to TRBD1. The CDR3 consists of 12 residues. V was pared by 5 bases and J by 15 bases, with 10 bases of the junction left unmatched. CDR1 is SGHRS, CDR2 YFSETQ, per germline.

There are many counts of this clonotype. The gene calls are TRBV7-9 and TRBJ2-3; 7 bases agree with TRBD1. The germline gives CDR1 SEHNR, CDR2 FQNEAQ (reference sequence). Trimming took 4 bases from V and 0 from J; bases not matched to a gene: 16. The length of the CDR3 is 19 residues. The CDR3 DNA is TGTGCCAGCAGCTCTGAGCAGGGGGATTCTCTCACTAGCACAGATACGCAGTATTTT. Residues: CASSSEQGDSLTSTDTQYF.

The V and J genes are TRBV11-2 and TRBJ2-5; D possibly corresponds to TRBD2 (5 bases). Germline V gives CDR1 SGHAT, CDR2 FQNNGV. The V and J ends lost 3 bases and 5 bases respectively, with 13 bases between them. The CDR3 spans 14 residues. The CDR3 sequence: CASSFRPEAETQYF. The CDR3 region has the DNA TGTGCCAGCAGCTTTCGACCGGAGGCGGAGACCCAGTACTTC. Full variable domain (remainder filled in from reference TRBV11-2 and TRBJ2-5): EAGVAQSPRYKIIEKRQSVAFWCNPISGHATLYWYQQILGQGPKLLIQFQNNGVVDDSQLPKDRFSAERLKGVDSTLKIQPAKLEDSAVYLCASSFRPEAETQYFGPGTRLLVL.

This clonotype was picked up many times. The chain uses TRBV29-1 and TRBJ2-1; 16 bases fit TRBD2. Germline values: CDR1 SQVTM, CDR2 ANQGSEA. This CDR3 comprises 18 residues. V lost 8 bases to trimming and J lost 1 base; unmatched junction nucleotides: 11. CDR3 sequence: CSSIPGLAGGPSYNEQFF. CDR3 DNA sequence: TGCAGCTCAATACCGGGACTAGCGGGAGGGCCATCCTACAATGAGCAGTTCTTC.

This clonotype has a count of ten or more. The rearrangement joins TRBV28 to TRBJ2-7, with 11 bases that match TRBD1. The CDR3 spans 16 residues. CDR1 and CDR2 from the germline V gene are MDHEN and SYDVKM. Losses at the gene ends were 7 bases for V and 4 bases for J; bases not matched to a gene: 12. The DNA for the CDR3 is TGTGCCAGCACCCTTTTTATAGGGACAGGGGGGTACGAGCAGTACTTC. Translation gives CASTLFIGTGGYEQYF.

This CDR3 is CASSLDSLAKNIQYF. CDR3 sequence (DNA): TGTGCCAGCAGCTTGGACAGTTTAGCCAAAAACATTCAGTACTTC. The rearrangement uses TRBV7-2 and TRBJ2-4, with D possibly being TRBD1 (6 bases). The V end was cut by 3 bases, the J end by 0 bases, with 9 bases between. Germline V gene sequence: CDR1 SGHTA, CDR2 FQGNSA. The CDR3 spans 15 residues.

V and J are TRBV20-1 and TRBJ1-1; D unclear. V shed 5 bases and J shed 5 bases, with 9 bases lying between them. From germline, CDR1 is DFQATT and CDR2 SNEGSKA (reference sequence). The CDR3 contains 11 residues. The CDR3 loop reads CSALRTTEAFF. The CDR3 coding sequence is TGCAGTGCTCTTAGGACGACTGAAGCTTTCTTT.

This clonotype was counted a few times. This chain uses TRBV19 with TRBJ1-4; D gene ambiguous. Germline V gene sequence: CDR1 LNHDA, CDR2 SQIVND (reference sequence). V was shortened by 3 bases and J by 3 bases, with 14 bases between the two germline ends. The CDR3 contains 16 residues. CDR3 region: CASSMSQLGANEKLFF. CDR3 nucleotide sequence: TGTGCCAGTAGTATGTCACAGTTGGGAGCTAATGAAAAACTGTTTTTT.

This clonotype was picked up many times. V is TRBV27 and J is TRBJ2-7; D gene uncertain. The CDR3 loop spans 12 amino acids. V was clipped by 5 bases and J by 7 bases, with 12 bases between them. Germline assignment: CDR1 MNHEY and CDR2 SMNVEV (reference sequence). CDR3: CASSPLMGEQYF. CDR3 nucleotides: TGTGCCAGCAGTCCATTAATGGGGGAGCAGTACTTC.

The table lists this clonotype with many counts. The rearrangement joins TRBV11-3 to TRBJ2-6; no firm D call. CDR1 is SGHNT and CDR2 is YENEEA in the germline V gene. V lost 5 bases and J 4 bases, leaving 9 bases between the germline ends. The CDR3 length is 14 residues. The CDR3, as DNA: TGTGCCAGCAGCCTGGTCTCAGGGGCCAACGTCCTGACTTTC. It is translated as CASSLVSGANVLTF.

A remark on this clonotype: A much larger clonotype is one base distant, so this may be a read error. The CDR3 region has the DNA TGTGCCAGCAGCCGGAGGGGGGCGGGTGAGCAGCTCTTC. It yields the protein CASSRRGAGEQLF. The chain uses TRBV7-3 and TRBJ2-1; D may match TRBD1 or TRBD2 (6 bases each). The length of the CDR3 is 13 residues. Per germline, CDR1 SGHTA and CDR2 FQGTGA.